This T cell receptor (beta chain) was sequenced during a study of control samples from healthy donors and cancer patients. CDR3 length equals 15 residues. V lost 3 bases to trimming and J lost 7 bases, with 16 bases between them. Germline lookup yields CDR1 KGHSH and CDR2 LQKENI. The data were produced by immunoSEQ multiplex PCR, yet TCRdb's version contains in-frame clones alone and is incomplete. This sample has 150,000 or so clones, with 85% to 95% found just once. The chain recombines TRBV18 with TRBJ1-5; the D is unclear. The sequence was collected from a woman between 55 and 75 years old in good health. The source material was blood. The CDR3 bases are TGTGCCAGCTCACCCGAACGAACGTATGGCCAGCCCCAGCATTTT. Protein sequence: CASSPERTYGQPQHF.